The source of this TCR beta chain is a study of blood T cell repertoires in COVID-19. The CDR3 length is 18 residues. After removal of 1 base from V and 0 bases from J, the junction contained 11 bases not matched to a gene. The germline V gene has CDR1 MDHEN and CDR2 SYDVKM. Clones were read by immunoSEQ multiplex PCR, and TCRdb kept only the in-frame ones, dropping some. The data show some 250,000 clones, approximately 86% seen once. V is TRBV28 and J is TRBJ2-7; 8 bases fit TRBD2. The sample taken for sequencing was PBMCs or T cells enriched from blood (not recorded which). The receptor was isolated from a woman aged 40 to 50 with acute COVID-19. Here the CDR3 reads CASSLFDLAGPYSYEQYF. The CDR3 bases are TGTGCCAGCAGTTTATTTGACCTAGCGGGCCCCTACTCCTACGAGCAGTACTTC. The full variable domain, its missing parts supplied by reference TRBV28 and TRBJ2-7, is DVKVTQSSRYLVKRTGEKVFLECVQDMDHENMFWYRQDPGLGLRLIYFSYDVKMKEKGDIPEGYSVSREKKERFSLILESASTNQTSMYLCASSLFDLAGPYSYEQYFGPGTRLTVT.